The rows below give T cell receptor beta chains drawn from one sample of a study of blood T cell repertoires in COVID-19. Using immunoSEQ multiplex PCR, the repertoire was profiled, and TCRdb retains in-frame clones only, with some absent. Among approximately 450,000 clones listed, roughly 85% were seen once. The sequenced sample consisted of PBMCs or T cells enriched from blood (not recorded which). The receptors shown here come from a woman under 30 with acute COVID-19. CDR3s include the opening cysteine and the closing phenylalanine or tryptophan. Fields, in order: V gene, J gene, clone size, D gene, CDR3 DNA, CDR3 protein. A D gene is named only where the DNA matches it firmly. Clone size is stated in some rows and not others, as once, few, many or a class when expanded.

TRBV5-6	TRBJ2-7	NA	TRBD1	TGTGCCAGCAGCTTGGAGCGACAGGGCCCCTACGAGCAGTACTTC	CASSLERQGPYEQYF
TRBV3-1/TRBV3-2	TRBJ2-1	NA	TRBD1	TGTGCCAGCAGCCAAGTCTTTGAACAGGGGTTTCATGAGCAGTTCTTC	CASSQVFEQGFHEQFF
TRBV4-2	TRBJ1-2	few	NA	TGTGCCAGCAGCCAAAGGGACAACCTCTATGGCTACACCTTC	CASSQRDNLYGYTF
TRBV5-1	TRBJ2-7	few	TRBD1	TGCGCCAGCAGCTTGGTCGGGACAGGGGTCTACGAGCAGTACTTC	CASSLVGTGVYEQYF
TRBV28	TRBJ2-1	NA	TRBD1	TGTGCCAGCAGTTCCGACAGGGGGCGCGATGAGCAGTTCTTC	CASSSDRGRDEQFF
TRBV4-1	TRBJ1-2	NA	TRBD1	TGCGCCAGCAGCCAGGAACAGGGGGCGCAGAACTATGGCTACACCTTC	CASSQEQGAQNYGYTF
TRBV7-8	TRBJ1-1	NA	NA	TGTGCCAGCAGCTTAGCAGACCCAGGGAAGAACACTGAAGCTTTCTTT	CASSLADPGKNTEAFF
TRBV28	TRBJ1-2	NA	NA	TGTGCCAGCAGCACCCCCAGCAGGGTCTATGGCTACACCTTC	CASSTPSRVYGYTF
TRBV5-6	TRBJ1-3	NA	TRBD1	TGTGCCAGCAGCTTGGGGACAGGGTCCGGAAACACCATATATTTT	CASSLGTGSGNTIYF
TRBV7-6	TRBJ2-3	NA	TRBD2	TGTGCCAGCAGCTCCGGGACTAGCGGGGGTGGCGCAGATACGCAGTATTTT	CASSSGTSGGGADTQYF
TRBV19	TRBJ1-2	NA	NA	TGTGCCAGTAGTAGGGATAACAGGGTCACCTTC	CASSRDNRVTF
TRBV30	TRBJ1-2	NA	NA	TGTGCCTGGAGTGAAGACTCCCGAGGGGGCTACACCTTC	CAWSEDSRGGYTF
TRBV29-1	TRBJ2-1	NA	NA	TGCAGCGTTGAGAGGGGACACTCCTACAATGAGCAGTTCTTC	CSVERGHSYNEQFF
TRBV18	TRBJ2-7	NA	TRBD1	TGTGCCAGCTCACCGGGACAGGGATACTACGAGCAGTACTTC	CASSPGQGYYEQYF
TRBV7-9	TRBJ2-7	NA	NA	TGTGCCAGCAGTACACTGAATGGGGTGACTAGTCCTCACGAGCAGTACTTC	CASSTLNGVTSPHEQYF
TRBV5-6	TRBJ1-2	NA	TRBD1	TGTGCCAGCAGCTTAGGAACAGGGGACTATGGCTACACCTTC	CASSLGTGDYGYTF
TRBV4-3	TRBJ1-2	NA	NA	TGCGCCAGCAGCCAAGGGGCCTCGCTTTCCTATGGCTACACCTTC	CASSQGASLSYGYTF
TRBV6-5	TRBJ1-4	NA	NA	NA	CASSTSDSYNEKLFF
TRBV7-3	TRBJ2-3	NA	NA	TGTGCCAGCAGCTTTCGGGGTGCGACAGATACGCAGTATTTT	CASSFRGATDTQYF
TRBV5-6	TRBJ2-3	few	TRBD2	TGTGCCAGCAGCTTGGTAGATAGCGGGTTCACAGATACGCAGTATTTT	CASSLVDSGFTDTQYF
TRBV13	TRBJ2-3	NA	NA	TGTGCCAGCAGCTTAGAGGCGGGGTGGTCAGGTACGCAGTATTTT	CASSLEAGWSGTQYF
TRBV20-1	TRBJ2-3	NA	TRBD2	TGCAGTGCTAGTGGCGGGAGCGAGACAGATACGCAGTATTTT	CSASGGSETDTQYF
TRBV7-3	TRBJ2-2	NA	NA	TGTGCCAGCAGCTTAGCAGGGTTCGGCGGGGAGCTGTTTTTT	CASSLAGFGGELFF
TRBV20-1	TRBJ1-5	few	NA	TGCAGTGCTAGTGTGGAAGGGGGCAATCAGCCCCAGCATTTT	CSASVEGGNQPQHF
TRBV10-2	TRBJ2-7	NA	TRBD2	TGCGCCAGCAGTGAGGGACGACTAGCGGGAGTCAACGAGCAGTACTTC	CASSEGRLAGVNEQYF
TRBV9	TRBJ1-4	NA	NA	TGTGCCAGCAGCGTAGAGATACGGGCTAATGAAAAACTGTTTTTT	CASSVEIRANEKLFF
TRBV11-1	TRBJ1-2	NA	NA	TGTGCCAGCAGCTCCCACAGGCTTAATGGCTACACCTTC	CASSSHRLNGYTF
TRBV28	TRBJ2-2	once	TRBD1	TGTGCCAGCAGTTCGGGACAGGGGACCGGGGAGCTGTTTTTT	CASSSGQGTGELFF
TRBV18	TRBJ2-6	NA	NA	TGTGCCAGCTCACTTGGACAATCTGGGGCCAACGTCCTGACTTTC	CASSLGQSGANVLTF
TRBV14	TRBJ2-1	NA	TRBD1	TGTGCCAGCCACCGGACAGGGACGTACAATGAGCAGTTCTTC	CASHRTGTYNEQFF
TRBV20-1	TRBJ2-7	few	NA	TGCAGCGCAGGACTTACGTACGAGCAGTACTTC	CSAGLTYEQYF
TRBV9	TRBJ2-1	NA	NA	TGTGCCAGCAGCGTAACGGCCAGGGGTTCATACAATGAGCAGTTCTTC	CASSVTARGSYNEQFF
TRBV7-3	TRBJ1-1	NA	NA	TGTGCCAGCAGCTCTGCCCGGGACACTAACACTGAAGCTTTCTTT	CASSSARDTNTEAFF
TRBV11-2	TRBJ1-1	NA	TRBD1	TGTGCCAGCAGCACCTCCAGGGGGAGGGAAGCTTTCTTT	CASSTSRGREAFF
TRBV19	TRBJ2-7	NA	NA	TGTGCCAGTAGTATCTCGACAGGGAGGTATAGCGAGCAGTACTTC	CASSISTGRYSEQYF
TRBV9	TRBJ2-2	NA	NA	TGTGCCAGCAGCCCAACGGACAGCAACACCGGGGAGCTGTTTTTT	CASSPTDSNTGELFF
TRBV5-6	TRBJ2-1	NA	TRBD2	TGTGCCAGCAGAAGCCGGGGGGTCGAAGGAAAGCAGTTCTTC	CASRSRGVEGKQFF
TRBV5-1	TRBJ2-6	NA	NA	TGCGCCAGCAGCTTTTTCCAGACAGGCTCGGCCAACGTCCTGACTTTC	CASSFFQTGSANVLTF
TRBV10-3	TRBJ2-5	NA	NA	TGTGCCATCAGTGAAGACAACTCGGAGACCCAGTACTTC	CAISEDNSETQYF
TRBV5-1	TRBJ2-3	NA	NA	TGCGCCAGCAGCTTGGTTGGGGACTCTAGCACAGATACGCAGTATTTT	CASSLVGDSSTDTQYF
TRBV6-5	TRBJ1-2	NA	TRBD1	TGTGCCAGCAGAGCGGACAGGCCGCCTATAGACTACACCTTC	CASRADRPPIDYTF
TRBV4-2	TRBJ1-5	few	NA	TGTGCCAGCAGCAAAGACAGGACTATCAATCAGCCCCAGCATTTT	CASSKDRTINQPQHF
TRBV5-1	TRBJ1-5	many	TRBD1	TGCGCCAGCAGCTTGGCCGGGACAGGGTCGGGCCAGCCCCAGCATTTT	CASSLAGTGSGQPQHF
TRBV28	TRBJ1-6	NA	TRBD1	TGTGCCAGCAGGTTGGACAGGGTCTCCTATAATTCACCCCTCCACTTT	CASRLDRVSYNSPLHF
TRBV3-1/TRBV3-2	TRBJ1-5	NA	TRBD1	TGTGCCAGCAGCCAAGACCACCCGGACAGGGGCGCACCCAGCAATCAGCCCCAGCATTTT	CASSQDHPDRGAPSNQPQHF
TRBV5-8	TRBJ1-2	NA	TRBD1	TGTGCCAGCAGCATGGGACAGCAGAGGAATGGCTACACCTTC	CASSMGQQRNGYTF
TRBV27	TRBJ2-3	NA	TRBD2	TGTGCCAGCCGCTTAGCGGGGGGATACACAGATACGCAGTATTTT	CASRLAGGYTDTQYF
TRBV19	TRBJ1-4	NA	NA	TGTGCCAGTAGAAGGCGGCAGAACGAAAAACTGTTTTTT	CASRRRQNEKLFF
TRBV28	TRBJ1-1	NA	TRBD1	TGTGCCAGCAGTCCCTTACAGGGGGCAGGCACTGAAGCTTTCTTT	CASSPLQGAGTEAFF
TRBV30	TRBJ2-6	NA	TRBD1	TGTGCCTGGTCCCGGGACAGGCTTGACGCCAACGTCCTGACTTTC	CAWSRDRLDANVLTF
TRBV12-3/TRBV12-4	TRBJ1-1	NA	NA	TGTGCCAGCAGTTTAGGGCAGGGTGCTGAAGCTTTCTTT	CASSLGQGAEAFF
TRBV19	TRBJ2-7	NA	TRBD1	TGTGCCAGTAGTCCCCGGGACAGGGGGCTTCCCTACGAGCAGTACTTC	CASSPRDRGLPYEQYF
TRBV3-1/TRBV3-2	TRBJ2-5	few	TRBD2	TGTGCCAGCAGCCAAGGCGGGGGCCAAGAGACCCAGTACTTC	CASSQGGGQETQYF